This T cell receptor (beta chain) was recorded in a study of brain T cells in children with intractable seizures. The method was immunoSEQ multiplex PCR; TCRdb's version includes in-frame clones alone and lacks a portion of them. The sample yields 300,000 to 400,000 clones, nearly 95% seen once. Study conclusions and caveats: Pre- and post-surgery blood differed in depth, so pre-surgery absences may be undersampling. Only CDR3 sequence similarity suggested viral specificity, without known HCMV serostatus.

This CDR3 has 15 residues. With 7 bases removed from V and 0 bases from J, the gap between germline ends came to 10 bases. The germline V gene has CDR1 MNHEY and CDR2 SVGAGI. On this clone: Its antigen is undetermined.

Time point indicated: blood from clinic visit 5 months post-surgery; TSC patient then seizure free. Sequencing was limited to surgery cases with top T cell transcript signatures in brain tissue. Pre-surgery treatment included at least one anti-epileptic drug. The clonotype originates from a boy younger than two with tuberous sclerosis and intractable seizures. The specimen was peripheral blood, collected about 5 months after surgery. The chain couples TRBV6-5 to TRBJ2-6; D is unclear. As DNA, the CDR3 is TGTGCCAGCAAGGAGACTTTCTCTGGGGCCAACGTCCTGACTTTC. Translating it yields CASKETFSGANVLTF.